This is a list of T cell receptor beta chains from one sample in a study of T cell therapy after organ transplantation. These receptors have no known antigen. Here immunoSEQ multiplex PCR was the method, and the copy in TCRdb shows in-frame clones only, minus some. The top ten hold 31% of the sample, which has 17,000 or so clones, 85% seen once. The input for sequencing was CD8+ T cells from blood, taken after autologous CMV-specific T cell therapy. Receptors were obtained from a human patient who had received a solid organ transplant and had CMV disease. A subset of T cells may come from the graft donor. Both conserved end residues are part of each CDR3. The order of the fields is J gene, clone size, V gene, D gene, CDR3 DNA, CDR3 protein. A D gene is named only where the DNA matches it firmly. Rows give clone size only sometimes, using once, few, many, or a class for an expanded clone.

>TRBJ2-1|once|TRBV11-2|TRBD2
TGTGCCAGCAGCCCAGGGACTAGCGGGGGGGCTGAGCAGTTCTTC
CASSPGTSGGAEQFF
>TRBJ1-2|-|TRBV30|-
TGTGCCTGGCGGCAGTCCTATGGCTACACCTTC
CAWRQSYGYTF
>TRBJ2-3|-|TRBV7-9|-
TGTGCCAGCAGCTTAGCGGGAGCTAGCACAGATACGCAGTATTTT
CASSLAGASTDTQYF
>TRBJ2-3|once|TRBV7-6|-
TGTGCCAGCAGCTTAGCTAGCGACGGCACAGATACGCAGTATTTT
CASSLASDGTDTQYF
>TRBJ1-1|-|TRBV13|-
TGTGCCAGCAGCCCGATCCGGGGGGAGAGCACTGAAGCTTTCTTT
CASSPIRGESTEAFF
>TRBJ2-3|-|TRBV6-4|TRBD2
TGTGTCAGCAGTCCTGGGACTAGCGGGATAACAGATACGCAGTATTTT
CVSSPGTSGITDTQYF
>TRBJ2-1|many|TRBV10-3|TRBD2
TGTGCCATCAGCGTTGGACTAGCCAGTGAGCAGTTCTTC
CAISVGLASEQFF
>TRBJ1-5|-|TRBV6-4|-
TGTGCCAGCAGTGACGGACATAGCAATCAGCCCCAGCATTTT
CASSDGHSNQPQHF
>TRBJ2-5|once|TRBV4-1|-
TGCGCCAGCAGCCAAGATCGACGGCCCCAAGAGACCCAGTACTTC
CASSQDRRPQETQYF
>TRBJ1-1|-|TRBV30|TRBD1
TGTGTCGGAGGACAGGGTTGGACTGAAGCTTTCTTT
CVGGQGWTEAFF
>TRBJ2-1|-|TRBV27|-
TGTGCCAGCAGTTTAGAGACTAGCTACAATGAGCAGTTCTTC
CASSLETSYNEQFF
>TRBJ2-1|-|TRBV30|-
TGTGCCTGGAGTGTAGGGTCGGCGAGCTCCTACAATGAGCAGTTCTTC
CAWSVGSASSYNEQFF
>TRBJ2-3|-|TRBV6-4|TRBD2
TGTGCCAGCAGGGCGACTAGCGGGGGGCCAGATACGCAGTATTTT
CASRATSGGPDTQYF
>TRBJ1-3|-|TRBV6-5|-
TGTGCCAGCAGTTCCTACTCTGGAAACACCATATATTTT
CASSSYSGNTIYF
>TRBJ2-7|-|TRBV6-5|-
TGTGCCAGCAGTTACTCGGGCGGTTACTACGAGCAGTACTTC
CASSYSGGYYEQYF
>TRBJ2-7|-|TRBV27|-
TGTGCCAGCAGCCTCCGACAGGTTGCCGAGCAGTACTTC
CASSLRQVAEQYF
>TRBJ2-7|-|TRBV2|-
TGTGCCAGCAGCTTAGGCTTCGGCTCCACCTACGAGCAGTACTTC
CASSLGFGSTYEQYF
>TRBJ2-5|-|TRBV4-3|-
TGCGCCAGCAGCCACGCGGTTTCTGAGACCCAGTACTTC
CASSHAVSETQYF
>TRBJ2-5|-|TRBV5-6|-
TGTGCCAGCAGCCCATTGGGCGGGCTCCAAGAGACCCAGTACTTC
CASSPLGGLQETQYF
>TRBJ2-5|-|TRBV27|-
TGTGCCAGCAGCTCGGACATGAACAGGGAGACCCAGTACTTC
CASSSDMNRETQYF
>TRBJ2-7|-|TRBV7-5|-
TGTGTCAGAAGGCGACAGGACAACAGCTCCTACGAGCAGTACTTC
CVRRRQDNSSYEQYF
>TRBJ1-4|-|TRBV19|-
TGTGCCAGTAGTCGGGGTGAAAATGAAAAACTGTTTTTT
CASSRGENEKLFF
>TRBJ2-1|once|TRBV11-2|-
TGTGCCAGCAGCTTAGCGGGGCCCTACAATGAGCAGTTCTTC
CASSLAGPYNEQFF
>TRBJ2-3|-|TRBV7-8|TRBD2
TGTGCCAGCAGCCGCGGACTAGCGGGGGGGGGCCTTTCAGATACGCAGTATTTT
CASSRGLAGGGLSDTQYF
>TRBJ1-2|-|TRBV5-6|TRBD1
TGTGCCAGCAGCCCTTCCGGGACAGGGGAGTCTGGCTACACCTTC
CASSPSGTGESGYTF
>TRBJ2-2|-|TRBV11-3|TRBD2
TGTGCCAGCAGCCCAGGACTAGCGCCCACCGGGGAGCTGTTTTTT
CASSPGLAPTGELFF